This T cell receptor (beta chain) derives from a study of shared clonotypes between healthy human individuals. There are 15 residues in the CDR3. CDR1 is SGHRS and CDR2 is YFSETQ in the germline V gene. The V gene lost 1 base and the J gene lost 0 bases, with 10 bases spanning the gap. How the authors handled the data: From ImmunoSEQ came sequences covering only the junction and carrying no quality scores, so filtering differed. Generated by immunoSEQ multiplex PCR, the TCRdb table keeps only in-frame clones and is missing some. V and J calls plus clone size are reproduced from that table; the DNA served to infer D and trimming. Found here are 2.5 million or so clones, just over 90% of them singletons; the top ten hold roughly 0.14%. Study outcomes and limitations: Naive subsets generally exceeded memory subsets in estimated richness. For naive CD4 cells, 4% to 5% of clonotypes were shared across a few donors.

To note about this clone: Antigen: not known.

Both subsets, CD45RA+ naive and CD45RA-negative memory, were split from the CD4+ cells. The TCR sequence derives from a man aged 18 to 30 in good health. The source material was naive CD4+ T cells sorted from blood. Subset denoted: CD45RA+ positively selected. This chain connects TRBV5-1 to TRBJ2-5; D not resolved. CDR3 amino acids: CASSLTKGYQETQYF. CDR3 bases: TGCGCCAGCAGCTTGACTAAGGGATACCAAGAGACCCAGTACTTC.